This TCR beta chain was documented in a study of response to subunit inactivated influenza vaccine. One entry per CDR3 protein, called by TCRdb with MiXCR from the RT-PCR reads. Counted here are 800,000 or so distinct CDR3 sequences, 21% occurring once; the ten biggest clones make up roughly 10%. This CDR3 has 15 residues. Germline CDR1 reads LNHNV; CDR2 reads YYDKDF (reference sequence). The V end lost 4 bases, the J end lost 0 bases, and 10 bases lay between the germline ends. This clonotype was found once. The gene calls are TRBV15 and TRBJ2-1; the D gene could be TRBD1 or TRBD2 (6 bases each). Specimen: PBMCs from blood, collected 5 days after vaccination. The receptor's source is a man between 45 and 60 years old who received an inactivated influenza vaccine. The CDR3 DNA follows: TGTGCCACCAGCAAGGGGGGATCCTCCTACAATGAGCAGTTCTTC. Translated: CATSKGGSSYNEQFF. The whole variable domain, filled in from reference TRBV15 and TRBJ2-1, reads DAMVIQNPRYQVTQFGKPVTLSCSQTLNHNVMYWYQQKSSQAPKLLFHYYDKDFNNEADTPDNFQSRRPNTSFCFLDIRSPGLGDTAMYLCATSKGGSSYNEQFFGPGTRLTVL.